The 9 T cell receptor beta chains reported below all come from one sample, sequenced in a study of blood T cell repertoires in COVID-19 (dated by TCRdb to 2018 to 2020). The method behind the library was the immunoSEQ multiplex PCR assay. Imported from immuneACCESS, the table was reduced by TCRdb to in-frame sequences with V and J called. These copies leave out some clones; in studies compared against another copy, an unresolved V gene accounts for under half, and the cause of the remainder is not known. Recorded for this sample are approximately 80,000 clones; around three quarters of them occurred a single time. Around 5.8% of the sample is in the top ten clones. Sequenced sample: peripheral blood. These receptors all stem from a man between 45 and 60 years old with active or convalescent COVID-19.

In nucleotides, the CDR3 is TGTGCCAGCAGCAAGGGCGGGGGGCAGAGTGAGCAGTTCTTC. Its protein is CASSKGGGQSEQFF. The chain uses TRBV6-6 and TRBJ2-1, with 8 positions matching TRBD2. The CDR3 contains 14 residues. CDR1 is MNHNY and CDR2 is SVGAGI in the germline V gene (reference sequence). Unmatched junction bases numbered 10, after V lost 6 bases and J lost 9 bases.

The chain employs TRBV7-2 and TRBJ1-2, with 7 bases that match TRBD1. The J segment lost 2 bases and the V segment lost 5 bases, leaving 2 bases of the junction unmatched. From germline, CDR1 is SGHTA and CDR2 FQGNSA. This CDR3 has 13 amino acids. CDR3 sequence reads: CASSLQGNYGYTF. The DNA for the CDR3 is TGTGCCAGCAGCCTACAGGGGAACTATGGCTACACCTTC.

This clone was detected ten times or more. V gene TRBV23-1 combines with J gene TRBJ2-7; weak D call: TRBD2 (6 bases). TRBV23-1 is filed as an ORF, its function uncertain. The V and J ends lost 11 bases and 4 bases respectively, with 6 bases between them. The CDR3 consists of 9 residues. The CDR3 DNA reads TGCGCCGGAGGGTACGAGCAGTACTTC. Its translation: CAGGYEQYF.

CDR3 coding DNA: TGTGCCAGCAGCTTAGGAGGTAAAAGAGATACGCAGTATTTT. This translates into CASSLGGKRDTQYF. This chain links TRBV7-6 with TRBJ2-3, with unresolved D. The V gene lost 1 base and the J gene lost 5 bases, with 10 bases spanning the gap. The V gene's germline CDR1 is SGHVS and CDR2 FNYEAQ. This CDR3 region has 14 residues.

This clone appeared many times. The CDR3 protein is CAWSLGFSTDTQYF. The DNA for the CDR3 is TGTGCCTGGAGTCTGGGCTTTAGCACAGATACGCAGTATTTT. The chain joins TRBV30 to TRBJ2-3; D call uncertain. This CDR3 comprises 14 residues. The V gene lost 2 bases and the J gene lost 0 bases, with 9 bases spanning the gap. Germline V CDR1 and CDR2: GTSNPN, SVGIG (reference sequence). The full variable domain, rest sourced from reference TRBV30 and TRBJ2-3, is SQTIHQWPATLVQPVGSPLSLECTVEGTSNPNLYWYRQAAGRGLQLLFYSVGIGQISSEVPQNLSASRPQDRQFILSSKKLLLSDSGFYLCAWSLGFSTDTQYFGPGTRLTVL.

The chain employs TRBV3-1 (or the pseudogene TRBV3-2) and TRBJ1-5; D may be TRBD1 (5 bases). CDR3 length: 14 amino acids. Germline CDR1 and CDR2: LGHDT and YNNKEL (reference sequence). The germline V and J ends were trimmed by 0 bases and 9 bases, with 12 bases remaining between them. The CDR3 DNA sequence: TGTGCCAGCAGCCAAGATCATGCTAGGGGGCCCCAGCATTTT. Its translation: CASSQDHARGPQHF.

The CDR3 reads CASSAFDRNYGYTF. CDR3 DNA: TGTGCCAGCAGCGCATTTGACAGGAACTATGGCTACACCTTC. This chain uses TRBV7-2 with TRBJ1-2; D is possibly TRBD1 (6 bases). CDR3 length: 14 residues. Trimming took 5 bases from V and 2 from J, leaving 12 bases between them. Germline V CDR1 and CDR2: SGHTA, FQGNSA.

This clone was seen more than once but under ten times. The rearrangement uses TRBV6-5 and TRBJ2-1; weak D call: TRBD2 (7 bases). CDR1 and CDR2 from the germline V gene are MNHEY and SVGAGI. CDR3 length: 15 amino acids. V lost 0 bases and J 7 bases, leaving 13 bases between the germline ends. CDR3 bases: TGTGCCAGCAGTTACTCGGGGGGGGGCATAAATGAGCAGTTCTTC. Protein: CASSYSGGGINEQFF.

The chain couples TRBV7-9 to TRBJ2-7; 9 nucleotides match TRBD1. CDR1 is SEHNR and CDR2 is FQNEAQ in the germline V gene (reference sequence). This CDR3 region has 15 residues. V trimming: 5 bases; J trimming: 8 bases; junction bases outside the gene matches: 13. The CDR3 loop is CASSPEGGQGKKQYF. The CDR3 DNA reads TGTGCCAGCAGCCCCGAAGGGGGACAGGGAAAAAAGCAGTACTTC.